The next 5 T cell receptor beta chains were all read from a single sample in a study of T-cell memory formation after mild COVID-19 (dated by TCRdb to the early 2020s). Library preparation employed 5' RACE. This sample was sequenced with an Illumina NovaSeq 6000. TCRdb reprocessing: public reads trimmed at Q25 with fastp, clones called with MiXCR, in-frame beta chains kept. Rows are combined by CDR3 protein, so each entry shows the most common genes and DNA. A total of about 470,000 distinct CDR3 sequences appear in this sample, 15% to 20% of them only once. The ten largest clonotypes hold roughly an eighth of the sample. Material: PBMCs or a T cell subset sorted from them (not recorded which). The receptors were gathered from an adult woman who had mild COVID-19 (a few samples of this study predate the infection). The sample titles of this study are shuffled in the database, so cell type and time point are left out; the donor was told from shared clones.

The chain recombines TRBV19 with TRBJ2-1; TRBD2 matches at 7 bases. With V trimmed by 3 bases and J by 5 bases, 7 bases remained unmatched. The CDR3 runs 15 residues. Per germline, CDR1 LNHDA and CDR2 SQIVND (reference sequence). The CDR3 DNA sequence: TGTGCCAGTAGTATTGGGCGGGAGCCTCACAATGAGCAGTTCTTC. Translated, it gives CASSIGREPHNEQFF.

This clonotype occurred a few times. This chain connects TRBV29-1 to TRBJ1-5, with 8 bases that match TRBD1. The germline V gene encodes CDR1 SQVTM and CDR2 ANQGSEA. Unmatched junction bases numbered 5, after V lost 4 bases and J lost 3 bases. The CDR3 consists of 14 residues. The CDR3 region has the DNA TGCAGCGTTGTGGGACAGGACCTCAATCAGCCCCAGCATTTT. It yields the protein CSVVGQDLNQPQHF.

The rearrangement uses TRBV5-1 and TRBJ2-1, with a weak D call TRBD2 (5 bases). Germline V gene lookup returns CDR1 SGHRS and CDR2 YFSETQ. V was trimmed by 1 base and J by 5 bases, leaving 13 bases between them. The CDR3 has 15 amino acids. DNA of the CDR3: TGCGCCAGCAGCTTGAATCCCCCCGGGAACAATGAGCAGTTCTTC. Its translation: CASSLNPPGNNEQFF. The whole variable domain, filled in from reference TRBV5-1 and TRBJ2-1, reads KAGVTQTPRYLIKTRGQQVTLSCSPISGHRSVSWYQQTPGQGLQFLFEYFSETQRNKGNFPGRFSGRQFSNSRSEMNVSTLELGDSALYLCASSLNPPGNNEQFFGPGTRLTVL.

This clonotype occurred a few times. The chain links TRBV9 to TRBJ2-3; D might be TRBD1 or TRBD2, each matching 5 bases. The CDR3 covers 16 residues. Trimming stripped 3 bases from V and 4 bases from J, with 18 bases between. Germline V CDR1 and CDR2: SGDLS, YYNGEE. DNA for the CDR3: TGTGCCAGCAGCGAGTCGTCGGGGCCCCCCGCAGATACGCAGTATTTT. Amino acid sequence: CASSESSGPPADTQYF. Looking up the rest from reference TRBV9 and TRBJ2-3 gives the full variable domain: DSGVTQTPKHLITATGQRVTLRCSPRSGDLSVYWYQQSLDQGLQFLIQYYNGEERAKGNILERFSAQQFPDLHSELNLSSLELGDSALYFCASSESSGPPADTQYFGPGTRLTVL.

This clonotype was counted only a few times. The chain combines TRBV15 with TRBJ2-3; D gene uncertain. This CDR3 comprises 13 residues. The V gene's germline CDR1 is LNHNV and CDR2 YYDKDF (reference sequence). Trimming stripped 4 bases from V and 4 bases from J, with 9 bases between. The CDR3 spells CATSIGFSDTQYF. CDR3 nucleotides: TGTGCCACCAGCATAGGTTTCTCAGATACGCAGTATTTT.